This T cell receptor (beta chain) is drawn from a study of blood T cell repertoires in COVID-19. About the study: Researchers got acute and convalescent COVID-19 samples from the United States, Italy and Spain.

Ages ranged from roughly 18 to 100 years, with residence in 24 US areas. Clinical histories supplied by participants themselves formed the basis of cohort assignment. Trimming took off 3 bases at V and 9 bases at J, with 11 bases between the two ends. From germline, CDR1 is WNHNN and CDR2 SYGVQD (reference sequence). This CDR3 is 13 amino acids long. In the original analysis: Estimation of nucleated cell counts was performed using reference gene primer amplification. Profiling relied on immunoSEQ multiplex PCR, and the TCRdb table lists in-frame clones only, not all of them. The D gene and trimming were derived from the DNA, and the V and J assignments and clone size from that table. Of roughly 500,000 clones in the sample, more than 75% were seen once.

Material for sequencing was PBMCs or T cells enriched from blood (not recorded which). V and J are TRBV10-1 and TRBJ2-2, with D maybe TRBD1 (5 bases). The TCR originated in a woman between 40 and 50 years old who had recovered from COVID-19. The CDR3 nucleotides are TGCGCCAGCAGTGACCGCAGGGCCCGGGAGCTGTTTTTT. Encoded protein: CASSDRRARELFF.